This entry concerns a single T cell receptor (beta chain). The germline gives CDR1 SGHRS, CDR2 YFSETQ. J was trimmed by 4 bases and V by 2 bases; bases with no gene match: 14. CDR3 length: 17 residues. This sample is drawn from a study of blood T cell repertoires in COVID-19. The wider study: The study drew acute and convalescent COVID-19 samples from the United States, Italy and Spain. Sample material is recorded as cDNA or gDNA derived from T cells, B-cell-depleted T cells, or PBMCs.

Profiling relied on immunoSEQ multiplex PCR, and the TCRdb table lists in-frame clones only, not all of them. In the table there are some 390,000 clones, 87% of which are singletons. Patients in Seattle were enrolled during active infection, then followed longitudinally. The chain recombines TRBV5-1 with TRBJ1-2; the match to TRBD1 covers 7 bases. The sequence derives from a woman aged 55-69 years with COVID-19, enrolled during active disease. Sequenced: peripheral blood. In DNA form, the CDR3 reads TGCGCCAGCAGCTTTAACCCCCTTTCACAGGGGTCCTATGGCTACACCTTC. Protein: CASSFNPLSQGSYGYTF.